This paragraph reports one T cell receptor beta chain. Distinct nucleotide sequences in the sample also encode this CDR3. The source of the sample is a study of blood T cell repertoires in COVID-19. The protocol was immunoSEQ multiplex PCR, while the TCRdb copy is restricted to in-frame clones and leaves out a portion. This sample has 300,000 to 450,000 clones, with around 87% found just once. CDR1 is MNHNS and CDR2 is SASEGT in the germline V gene. Trimming took 4 bases from V and 8 from J; bases not matched to a gene: 11. This CDR3 has 16 residues. The clonotype originates from a woman aged 25 to 39 with COVID-19, enrolled during active disease. J is TRBJ2-2 and V is TRBV6-1, with 9 bases that match TRBD1. What was sequenced was peripheral blood. The CDR3 here is CASSGGQGRARGELFF. CDR3 nucleotide sequence: TGTGCCAGCAGTGGGGGACAGGGTCGGGCCCGGGGGGAGCTGTTTTTT.